This TCR beta chain comes out of a study of radiotherapy plus CTLA-4 blockade in lung cancer. Overall study results and limits: Among reported predictors of response, early blood T cell clone dynamics with interferon-beta performed best.

A word on this clone: Its antigen is undetermined.

Deletions cut 5 bases from V and 6 bases from J, with 10 bases between. Looked up from germline, CDR1 is MGHDK and CDR2 is SYGVNS. The CDR3 runs to 13 residues. Some clones are missing from TCRdb's copy, which holds only in-frame ones; the method was immunoSEQ multiplex PCR. This table holds 80,000 to 100,000 clones, around 86% found once. Sequences were derived from peripheral blood, sampled from a patient treated with radiotherapy plus ipilimumab. The genes are TRBV25-1 and TRBJ2-2; TRBD1 is a possible D gene (5 bases). This TCR derives from a human donor with non-small cell lung cancer who had a partial response to radiotherapy plus ipilimumab. DNA of the CDR3: TGTGCCAGCAGTCAGCAGGGCTCCGGGGAGCTGTTTTTT. Translated, it gives CASSQQGSGELFF. The variable domain in full, with the rest retrieved from reference TRBV25-1 and TRBJ2-2, is EADIYQTPRYLVIGTGKKITLECSQTMGHDKMYWYQQDPGMELHLIHYSYGVNSTEKGDLSSESTVSRIRTEHFPLTLESARPSHTSQYLCASSQQGSGELFFGEGSRLTVL.